This T cell receptor (beta chain) was sequenced in a study of blood T cell repertoires in COVID-19. V was clipped by 0 bases and J by 9 bases; unmatched bases: 2. This CDR3 has 14 residues. CDR1 and CDR2 from the germline V gene are SGHRS and YFSETQ. Sequenced by immunoSEQ multiplex PCR; TCRdb stores in-frame clones only, minus some. The repertoire holds roughly 25,000 clones, about 82% seen once, with approximately 25% in the top ten. This clonotype was sampled from a human donor with active COVID-19. The donor label of this sample is uncertain. This sequence joins TRBV5-1 and TRBJ1-6; 8 nucleotides agree with TRBD1. The specimen was peripheral blood. In nucleotides, the CDR3 is TGCGCCAGCAGCTTGGACAGGGGGGTTTCACCCCTCCACTTT. Its translation: CASSLDRGVSPLHF.